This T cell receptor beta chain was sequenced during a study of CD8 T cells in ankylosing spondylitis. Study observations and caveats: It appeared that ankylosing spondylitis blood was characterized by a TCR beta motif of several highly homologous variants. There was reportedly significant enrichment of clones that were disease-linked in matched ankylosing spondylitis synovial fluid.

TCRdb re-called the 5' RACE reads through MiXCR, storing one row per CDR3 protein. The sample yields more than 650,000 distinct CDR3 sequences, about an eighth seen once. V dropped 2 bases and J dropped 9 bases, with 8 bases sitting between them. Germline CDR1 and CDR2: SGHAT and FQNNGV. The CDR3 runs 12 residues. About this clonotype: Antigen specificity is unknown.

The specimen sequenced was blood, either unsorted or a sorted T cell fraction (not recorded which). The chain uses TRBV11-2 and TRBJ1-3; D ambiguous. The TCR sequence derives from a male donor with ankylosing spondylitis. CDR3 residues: CASSLSGRTIYF. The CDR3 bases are TGTGCCAGCAGCTTAAGCGGACGCACCATATATTTT.